This TCR beta chain is from a study of blood T cell repertoires in COVID-19. Study background: Acute-phase and convalescent COVID-19 samples originated in the United States, Italy and Spain.

In the original processing: Researchers report that nucleated cell counts were estimated from reference gene primer amplification. Sequencing used immunoSEQ multiplex PCR; TCRdb keeps in-frame clones, though not all of them. The V and J calls and clone size are taken from that table; D and trimming were inferred from the DNA. This table has over 200,000 clones, approximately 89% appearing once. Categorization into cohorts depended on clinical history that participants reported. This CDR3 spans 15 amino acids. Trimming pared 3 bases from V and 4 bases from J, leaving 15 bases between. Germline CDR1 reads MNHEY; CDR2 reads SVGEGT.

This clonotype was sampled from a woman aged 25 to 45 with acute COVID-19. The specimen was PBMCs or T cells enriched from blood (not recorded which). J is TRBJ1-1 and V is TRBV6-2 or TRBV6-3, with D possibly TRBD1 on 5 matching bases. The CDR3 spells CASSYSGGGFTEAFF. As DNA, the CDR3 is TGTGCCAGCAGTTATTCAGGCGGGGGGTTCACTGAAGCTTTCTTT.